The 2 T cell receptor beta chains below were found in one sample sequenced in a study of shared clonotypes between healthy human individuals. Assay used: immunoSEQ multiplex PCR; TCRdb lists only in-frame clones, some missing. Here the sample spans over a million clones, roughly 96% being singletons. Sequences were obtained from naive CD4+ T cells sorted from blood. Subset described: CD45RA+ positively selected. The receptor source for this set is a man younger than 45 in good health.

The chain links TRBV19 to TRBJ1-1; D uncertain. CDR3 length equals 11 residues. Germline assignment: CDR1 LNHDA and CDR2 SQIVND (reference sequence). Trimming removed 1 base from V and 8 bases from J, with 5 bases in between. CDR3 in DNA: TGTGCCAGTAGTATAGCGACAGAAGCTTTCTTT. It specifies CASSIATEAFF.

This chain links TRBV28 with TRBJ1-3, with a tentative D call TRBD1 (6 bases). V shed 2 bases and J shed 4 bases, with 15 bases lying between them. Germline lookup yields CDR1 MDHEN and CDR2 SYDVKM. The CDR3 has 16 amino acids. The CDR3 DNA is TGTGCCAGCAGTTTAGGCGTGGGGGCGCAAGGAAACACCATATATTTT. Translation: CASSLGVGAQGNTIYF.